This TCR beta chain was recovered during a study of cytotoxic CD8 clonotypes in ibrutinib-treated CLL. Across the study: Once patients had received a median approximately eleven months of treatment, range 6 to 36, response samples were obtained. The study's findings and limits: Clonality increased at ibrutinib response, then returned toward baseline at progression.

Germline V lookup: CDR1 SNHLY, CDR2 FYNNEI. Trimming cost V 2 bases and J 10 bases; bases outside gene matches: 5. CDR3 length: 14 amino acids. Sequencing used immunoSEQ multiplex PCR; TCRdb keeps in-frame clones, though not all of them. The table has over 95,000 clones, 58% seen once; the top ten hold about 39%. Genomic DNA (around 2 micrograms) was obtained from cryopreserved PBMCs for construction of TCR beta libraries. As concerns this clone: The antigen remains unidentified.

The receptor's source is a human donor with chronic lymphocytic leukemia. The rearrangement joins TRBV2 to TRBJ1-6; 7 bases map to TRBD1. Sequenced here: PBMCs, sampled after 24 months of ibrutinib treatment. CDR3 in amino acids: CASSERQGPSPLHF. In DNA form, the CDR3 reads TGTGCCAGCAGTGAAAGACAGGGTCCCTCACCCCTCCACTTT.